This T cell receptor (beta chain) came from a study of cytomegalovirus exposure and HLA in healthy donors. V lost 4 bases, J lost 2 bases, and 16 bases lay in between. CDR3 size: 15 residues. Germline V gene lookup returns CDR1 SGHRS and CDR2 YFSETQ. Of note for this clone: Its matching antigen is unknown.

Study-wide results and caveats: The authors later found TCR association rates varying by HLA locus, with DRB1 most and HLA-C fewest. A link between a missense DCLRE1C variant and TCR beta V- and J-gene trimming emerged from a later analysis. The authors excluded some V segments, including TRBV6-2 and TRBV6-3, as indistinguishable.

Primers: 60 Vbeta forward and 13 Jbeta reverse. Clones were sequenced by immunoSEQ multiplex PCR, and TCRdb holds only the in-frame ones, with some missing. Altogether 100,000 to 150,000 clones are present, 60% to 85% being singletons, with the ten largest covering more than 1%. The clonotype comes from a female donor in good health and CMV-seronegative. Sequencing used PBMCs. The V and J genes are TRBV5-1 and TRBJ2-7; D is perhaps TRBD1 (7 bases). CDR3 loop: CASSLEGAGPYEQYF. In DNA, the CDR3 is TGCGCCAGCAGCCTGGAGGGGGCGGGTCCCTACGAGCAGTACTTC.